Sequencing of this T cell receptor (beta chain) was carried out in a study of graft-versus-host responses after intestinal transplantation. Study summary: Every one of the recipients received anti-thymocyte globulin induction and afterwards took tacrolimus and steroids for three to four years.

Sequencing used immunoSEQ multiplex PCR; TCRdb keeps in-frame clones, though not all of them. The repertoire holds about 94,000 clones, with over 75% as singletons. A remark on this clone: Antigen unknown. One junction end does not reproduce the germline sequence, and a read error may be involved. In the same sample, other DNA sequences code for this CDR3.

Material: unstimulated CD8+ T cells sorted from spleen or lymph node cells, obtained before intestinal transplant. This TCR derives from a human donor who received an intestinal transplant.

The CDR3 DNA sequence: TGTGCCAGTTCACCACCGGCTAGCGACGCTAAAGAGACCCAGTACTTC. Its protein product is CASSPPASDAKETQYF. The chain uses TRBV18 and TRBJ2-5; the D gene is possibly TRBD2 (6 bases). CDR1 and CDR2 from the germline V gene are KGHSH and LQKENI. There are 16 residues in the CDR3.